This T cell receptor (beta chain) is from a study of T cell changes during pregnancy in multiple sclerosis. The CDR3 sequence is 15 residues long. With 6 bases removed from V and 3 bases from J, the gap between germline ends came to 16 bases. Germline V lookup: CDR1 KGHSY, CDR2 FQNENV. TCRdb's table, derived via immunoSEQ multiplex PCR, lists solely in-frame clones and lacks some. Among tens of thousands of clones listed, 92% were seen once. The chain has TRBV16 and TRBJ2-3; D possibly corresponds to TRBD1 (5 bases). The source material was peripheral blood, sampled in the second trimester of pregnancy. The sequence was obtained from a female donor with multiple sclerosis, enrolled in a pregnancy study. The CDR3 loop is CASSLAGQITDTQYF. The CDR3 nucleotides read TGTGCCAGCAGTCTTGCAGGACAAATAACAGATACGCAGTATTTT.